The clone carrying this TCR beta chain has ten or more counts. Its antigen is currently unknown. The source of the sample is a study of blood T cells in healthy people across ages. CDR1 and CDR2 from the germline V gene are DFQATT and SNEGSKA (reference sequence). This CDR3 is 15 amino acids long. Unmatched junction bases numbered 10, after V lost 2 bases and J lost 5 bases. Sample-barcoded 5' priming and a J-beta primer mix drove a second PCR of about 6 to 12 cycles. One entry per CDR3 protein results from TCRdb running MiXCR on the 5' RACE reads. The sample yields hundreds of thousands of distinct CDR3 sequences, approximately 30% seen once. Study-level points and caveats: Naive CD4+ cell counts and diversity both ran higher in long-lived than in aged donors.

Material: blood. The origin of this receptor is a woman at least 80 years old in good health. The chain has TRBV20-1 and TRBJ2-5; 8 bases align to TRBD2. This CDR3 is CSARPAGTRRETQYF. The CDR3, as DNA: TGCAGTGCTAGACCAGCCGGGACTAGACGGGAGACCCAGTACTTC.